This T cell receptor (beta chain) is from a study of control samples from healthy donors and cancer patients. Only in-frame clones appear in the TCRdb table, and some are missing; sequencing was by immunoSEQ multiplex PCR. The sample has fewer than 500,000 clones, about nine tenths seen once. The source of this sequence is a man aged 35-49 years with head and neck cancer. Sample: PBMCs.

CDR3 bases: TGTGCCAGCAGCCAAGGGGTAGGGGGAGAAGCTTTCTTT. Its translation: CASSQGVGGEAFF. The chain recombines TRBV3-1 (or the pseudogene TRBV3-2) with TRBJ1-1, with a tentative D call TRBD1 (6 bases). The CDR3 covers 13 residues. The V and J ends lost 1 base and 8 bases respectively, with 11 bases between them. CDR1 LGHDT and CDR2 YNNKEL come from the germline V gene (reference sequence).